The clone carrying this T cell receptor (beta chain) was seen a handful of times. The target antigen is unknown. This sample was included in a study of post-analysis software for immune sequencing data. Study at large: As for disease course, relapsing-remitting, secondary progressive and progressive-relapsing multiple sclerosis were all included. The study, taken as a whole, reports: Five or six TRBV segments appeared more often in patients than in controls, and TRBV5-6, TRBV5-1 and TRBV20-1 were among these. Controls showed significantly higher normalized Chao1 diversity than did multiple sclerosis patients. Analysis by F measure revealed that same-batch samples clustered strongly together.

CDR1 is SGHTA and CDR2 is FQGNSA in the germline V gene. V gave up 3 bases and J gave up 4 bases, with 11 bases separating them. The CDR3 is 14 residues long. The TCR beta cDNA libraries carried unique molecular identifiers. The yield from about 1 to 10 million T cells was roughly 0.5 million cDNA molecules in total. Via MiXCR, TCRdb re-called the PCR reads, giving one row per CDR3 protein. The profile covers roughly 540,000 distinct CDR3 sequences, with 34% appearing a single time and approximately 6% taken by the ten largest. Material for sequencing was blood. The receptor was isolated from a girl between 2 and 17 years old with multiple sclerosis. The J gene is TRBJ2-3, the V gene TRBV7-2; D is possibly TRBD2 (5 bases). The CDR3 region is CASSLRLAPDTQYF. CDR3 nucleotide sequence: TGTGCCAGCAGCTTGAGGCTAGCTCCAGATACGCAGTATTTT.